This T cell receptor beta chain came from a study of blood T cell repertoires in COVID-19. Study information: Specimens from acute and convalescent COVID-19 originated in the United States, Italy and Spain.

The germline V gene has CDR1 LNHNV and CDR2 YYDKDF (reference sequence). The CDR3 is 11 residues long. The V end lost 11 bases, the J end lost 6 bases, and 11 bases lay between the germline ends. Profiling relied on immunoSEQ multiplex PCR, and the TCRdb table lists in-frame clones only, not all of them. The sample has tens of thousands of clones; 74% are singletons. V gene TRBV15 combines with J gene TRBJ2-1; D not certain. The sequencing sample was made of peripheral blood. This TCR was sampled from a human donor with acute or convalescent COVID-19. The donor label of this sample is uncertain. CDR3 sequence: CASPRSNEQFF. The CDR3 DNA follows: TGTGCCTCCCCGAGGAGCAATGAGCAGTTCTTC.